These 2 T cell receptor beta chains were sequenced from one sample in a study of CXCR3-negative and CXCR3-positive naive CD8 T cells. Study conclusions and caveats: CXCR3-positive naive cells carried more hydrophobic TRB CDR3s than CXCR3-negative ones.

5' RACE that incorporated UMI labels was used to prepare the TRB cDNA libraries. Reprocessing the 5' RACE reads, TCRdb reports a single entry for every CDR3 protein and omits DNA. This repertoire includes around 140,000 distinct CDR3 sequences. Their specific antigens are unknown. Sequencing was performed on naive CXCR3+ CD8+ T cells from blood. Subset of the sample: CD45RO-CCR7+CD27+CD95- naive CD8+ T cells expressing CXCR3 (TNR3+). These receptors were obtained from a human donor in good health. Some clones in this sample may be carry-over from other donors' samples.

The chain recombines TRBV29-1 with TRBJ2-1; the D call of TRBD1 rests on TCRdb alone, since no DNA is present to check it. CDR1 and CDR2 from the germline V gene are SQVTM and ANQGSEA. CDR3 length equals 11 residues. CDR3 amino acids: CSLGTGGHQFF.

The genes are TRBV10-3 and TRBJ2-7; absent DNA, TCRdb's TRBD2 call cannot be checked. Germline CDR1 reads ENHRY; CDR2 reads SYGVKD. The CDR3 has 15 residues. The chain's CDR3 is CAITADRDSTYEQYF.